The rows below give T cell receptor beta chains drawn from one sample of a study of molecular identifiers for immune sequencing clone quantification. TCRdb independently ran MiXCR on the PCR reads; one entry per CDR3 protein. This sample yields approximately 90,000 distinct CDR3 sequences, of which less than 25% are seen a single time; roughly 0.94% belongs to the top ten. Sequences were obtained from naive CD8+ T cells from blood, with Jurkat cell RNA spiked in. These receptors were taken from a human donor in good health. Some libraries in this study had Jurkat cell RNA spiked in. The CDR3 runs from the conserved cysteine through the conserved F or W.

>TRBJ2-1|TRBV20-1
CSARVLFSGGTNNEQFF
>TRBJ2-7|TRBV4-3
CASSPTTYPSSYEQYF
>TRBJ2-3|TRBV14
CASSQGAGGPGTDTQYF
>TRBJ2-1|TRBV11-3
CASSEGTINEQFF
>TRBJ2-1|TRBV11-2
CASSLSPQGPYNEQFF
>TRBJ1-2|TRBV4-3
CASSQDAPFNYGYTF
>TRBJ2-1|TRBV14
CASSQAIQTRLIEQFF
>TRBJ2-3|TRBV13
CASSFSASDTQYF
>TRBJ2-1|TRBV13
CASSLAASGRVNEQFF
>TRBJ1-2|TRBV19
CASSKRKDYGYTF
>TRBJ2-7|TRBV20-1
CSARGGSDYEQYF